Following are 25 T cell receptor beta chains from one sample sequenced in a study of identical twins. From the 5' RACE reads, TCRdb called clonotypes with MiXCR, one entry per CDR3 protein. The table shows 500,000 to 600,000 distinct CDR3 sequences, with roughly a fifth occurring only once. This same sample was also taken into another study, of T cells expressing NK-cell markers.

Material for sequencing was CD4+ T cells sorted from blood. The receptors originated from a woman under 30 in good health.

The chain combines TRBV4-3 with TRBJ2-6; D remains ambiguous. Trimming shortened V by 0 bases and J by 8 bases, and 11 bases separated the two germline ends. Germline V gene lookup returns CDR1 LGHNA and CDR2 YSLEER. This CDR3 is 15 amino acids long. The CDR3 loop is CASSQDGRTTNVLTF. CDR3 sequence (DNA): TGCGCCAGCAGCCAAGATGGGCGGACGACCAACGTCCTGACTTTC.

The gene calls are TRBV19 and TRBJ2-6, with D unresolved. V lost 5 bases to trimming and J lost 0 bases, with 14 bases between them. CDR1 is LNHDA, CDR2 SQIVND, per germline (reference sequence). This CDR3 region has 17 residues. CDR3 DNA: TGTGCCAGTAGTTACGGGCCTCCTAGCTCTGGGGCCAACGTCCTGACTTTC. Amino acids: CASSYGPPSSGANVLTF. The variable domain in full, with the rest retrieved from reference TRBV19 and TRBJ2-6, is DGGITQSPKYLFRKEGQNVTLSCEQNLNHDAMYWYRQDPGQGLRLIYYSQIVNDFQKGDIAEGYSVSREKKESFPLTVTSAQKNPTAFYLCASSYGPPSSGANVLTFGAGSRLTVL.

This chain uses TRBV20-1 with TRBJ1-1; the D gene is possibly TRBD1 (6 bases). Trimming took 6 bases from V and 1 from J, leaving 15 bases between them. Germline CDR1 is DFQATT and CDR2 is SNEGSKA (reference sequence). CDR3 length: 14 residues. CDR3 DNA sequence: TGCAGTGCGAGCGAGGGGGGAGGGAACACTGAAGCTTTCTTT. This gives the protein CSASEGGGNTEAFF.

This clonotype was seen only a few times. The V gene is TRBV10-3, the J gene TRBJ1-6; D is unclear. Trimming cost V 6 bases and J 9 bases, with 21 bases left between them. This CDR3 region has 16 residues. The germline CDR1 and CDR2 sequences are ENHRY and SYGVKD. In DNA, the CDR3 is TGTGCCATCAGCGCGAACGAAGGTCCCGTGGGTTCACCCCTCCACTTT. Translated: CAISANEGPVGSPLHF.

The chain carries TRBV12-3 or TRBV12-4 and TRBJ1-2, with D possibly TRBD1 on 6 matching bases. The ends were cut back, 7 bases at V and 6 bases at J, with 18 bases in the middle. The CDR3 sequence is 14 residues long. CDR3 region: CASTGDKESDGYTF. CDR3 sequence (DNA): TGTGCCAGCACCGGGGACAAAGAATCCGATGGCTACACCTTC.

The chain links TRBV6-1 to TRBJ2-2; TRBD2 matches 9 bases. Trimming cost V 6 bases and J 3 bases; bases outside gene matches: 11. The CDR3 is 17 amino acids. Per germline, CDR1 MNHNS and CDR2 SASEGT. The CDR3 DNA is TGTGCCAGCAGCCCCCTGGGAGCGGGGGGCCACACCGGGGAGCTGTTTTTT. It specifies CASSPLGAGGHTGELFF.

The chain has TRBV19 and TRBJ1-2; D is perhaps TRBD1 (5 bases). CDR3 length: 14 residues. Deletions cut 4 bases from V and 5 bases from J, with 14 bases between. Germline values: CDR1 LNHDA, CDR2 SQIVND (reference sequence). CDR3 nucleotide sequence: TGTGCCAGTAGTACACAGGTCCAATTTTATGGCTACACCTTC. This gives the protein CASSTQVQFYGYTF.

The V and J genes are TRBV3-1 and TRBJ1-1; 7 nucleotides align to TRBD1. The CDR3 covers 12 residues. V shed 4 bases and J 6 bases; nucleotides not matched to a gene: 2. Germline V gene sequence: CDR1 LGHDT, CDR2 YNNKEL (reference sequence). This CDR3 reads CASSRGTAEAFF. The CDR3 DNA follows: TGTGCCAGCAGCCGTGGGACAGCTGAAGCTTTCTTT.

V is TRBV24-1 and J is TRBJ2-3; D is possibly TRBD2 (6 bases). Looked up from germline, CDR1 is KGHDR and CDR2 is SFDVKD. The length of the CDR3 is 15 residues. Deletions cut 3 bases from V and 5 bases from J, with 14 bases between. CDR3 sequence reads: CATSDASRGKDTQYF. The CDR3 nucleotides read TGTGCCACCAGTGATGCCAGTCGGGGGAAAGATACGCAGTATTTT.

This clonotype was seen more than once but under ten times. This chain joins TRBV12-3 or TRBV12-4 and TRBJ2-2; D might be TRBD1 (5 bases). V was cut by 5 bases and J by 3 bases, with 7 bases left in between. The length of the CDR3 is 13 residues. CDR3 bases: TGTGCCAGCAGTCGACAGCACACCGGGGAGCTGTTTTTT. Its translation: CASSRQHTGELFF.

This clonotype was observed at least ten times. V gene TRBV12-3 or TRBV12-4 combines with J gene TRBJ1-1; 7 nucleotides line up with TRBD1. V shed 5 bases and J 4 bases; nucleotides not matched to a gene: 16. CDR3 length: 17 residues. CDR3 region: CASSPRRGKDSSTEAFF. The CDR3, as DNA: TGTGCCAGCAGTCCTCGCAGGGGGAAGGACTCGTCCACTGAAGCTTTCTTT.

The rearrangement uses TRBV11-2 and TRBJ2-2; D is uncertain. From germline, CDR1 is SGHAT and CDR2 FQNNGV. The CDR3 consists of 13 residues. Trimming cost V 3 bases and J 5 bases, with 7 bases left between them. The CDR3 sequence is CASSFLETGELFF. In nucleotides, the CDR3 is TGTGCCAGCAGCTTTCTAGAAACCGGGGAGCTGTTTTTT.

This clonotype was seen at least ten times. This chain links TRBV6-2 or TRBV6-3 with TRBJ2-7; tentative D call: TRBD1 (6 bases). The germline V and J ends were trimmed by 6 bases and 5 bases, with 17 bases remaining between them. The CDR3 runs to 14 residues. Germline lookup yields CDR1 MNHEY and CDR2 SVGEGT. The CDR3 region has the DNA TGTGCCAGCAGATCCGGGACACCATCCGACGAGCAGTACTTC. Its translation: CASRSGTPSDEQYF.

V usage is TRBV4-2 and J usage is TRBJ2-5; D is unresolved. The CDR3 loop spans 14 amino acids. The V and J ends lost 1 base and 7 bases respectively, with 13 bases between them. From germline, CDR1 is LGHNA and CDR2 YNFKEQ. CDR3 in amino acids: CASSQVPDLGTQYF. For the CDR3, the DNA is TGTGCCAGCAGCCAAGTTCCAGACTTAGGGACCCAGTACTTC.

This clonotype was picked up a small number of times. The V call is TRBV20-1, the J call TRBJ2-3, with TRBD2 as a possible D gene (6 bases). Germline CDR1 DFQATT, CDR2 SNEGSKA (reference sequence). Trimming pared 6 bases from V and 0 bases from J, leaving 13 bases between. The CDR3 consists of 14 residues. CDR3 region: CSAHSGSSTDTQYF. CDR3 sequence (DNA): TGCAGTGCCCACAGCGGGTCTAGCACAGATACGCAGTATTTT.

In its sample, this clonotype was seen a few times. The V call is TRBV7-8, the J call TRBJ1-2, with 9 bases that match TRBD1. The CDR3 length is 16 residues. The germline gives CDR1 SGHVS, CDR2 FQNEAQ. Trimming cost V 5 bases and J 4 bases; bases outside gene matches: 11. The CDR3 is CASSPGQGAYSYGYTF. The CDR3 bases are TGTGCCAGCAGCCCGGGACAGGGCGCCTACTCCTATGGCTACACCTTC.

The sample holds a few counts of this clonotype. The CDR3 loop reads CSARDSGTFGETQYF. The DNA of the CDR3 is TGCAGTGCTAGAGATTCCGGGACTTTCGGGGAGACCCAGTACTTC. The chain uses TRBV20-1 and TRBJ2-5; tentatively, D is TRBD2 (6 bases). Trimming shortened V by 0 bases and J by 5 bases, and 16 bases separated the two germline ends. Germline V CDR1 and CDR2: DFQATT, SNEGSKA (reference sequence). The CDR3 has 15 amino acids.

V gene TRBV5-1 combines with J gene TRBJ2-5; 10 bases are shared with TRBD1. This CDR3 comprises 16 residues. J lost 0 bases, V lost 7 bases, and 9 bases had no gene match. Germline V lookup: CDR1 SGHRS, CDR2 YFSETQ. The CDR3 DNA sequence: TGCGCCAGCCTCTACACCGGGACAGGGGACCAAGAGACCCAGTACTTC. As protein: CASLYTGTGDQETQYF.

The rearrangement uses TRBV9 and TRBJ2-2; perhaps TRBD2 as D (7 bases). Trimming stripped 0 bases from V and 5 bases from J, with 11 bases between. From germline, CDR1 is SGDLS and CDR2 YYNGEE. This CDR3 has 15 residues. CDR3 protein: CASSVGGGPTGELFF. In DNA form, the CDR3 reads TGTGCCAGCAGCGTAGGCGGGGGCCCGACCGGGGAGCTGTTTTTT.

This clonotype was seen more than once but under ten times. J is TRBJ1-2 and V is TRBV5-1, with a tentative D call TRBD1 (5 bases). CDR3 length: 13 residues. V lost 2 bases, J lost 6 bases, and 11 bases lay in between. Germline V lookup: CDR1 SGHRS, CDR2 YFSETQ. The CDR3 is CASSFVEGNGYTF. CDR3 in DNA: TGCGCCAGCAGCTTCGTTGAGGGGAATGGCTACACCTTC.

The chain couples TRBV5-4 to TRBJ2-1, with 9 positions matching TRBD1. Germline V gives CDR1 SGHNT, CDR2 YYREEE (reference sequence). The CDR3 is 19 amino acids. Unmatched junction bases numbered 16, after V lost 3 bases and J lost 3 bases. DNA for the CDR3: TGTGCCAGCAGCTCCACCCGCGGACAGGGGCCTCCCTTCTACAATGAGCAGTTCTTC. Its translation: CASSSTRGQGPPFYNEQFF.

The chain is built from TRBV9 and TRBJ1-2; D unresolved. This CDR3 region has 13 residues. Germline V gene sequence: CDR1 SGDLS, CDR2 YYNGEE. Deletions cut 2 bases from V and 8 bases from J, with 13 bases between. CDR3 bases: TGTGCCAGCAGCGTCGCGGAGGCGGGAGGCTACACCTTC. Translating it yields CASSVAEAGGYTF. Drawing the rest from reference TRBV9 and TRBJ1-2, the complete variable domain is DSGVTQTPKHLITATGQRVTLRCSPRSGDLSVYWYQQSLDQGLQFLIQYYNGEERAKGNILERFSAQQFPDLHSELNLSSLELGDSALYFCASSVAEAGGYTFGSGTRLTVV.

This clonotype was observed a handful of times. The genes are TRBV24-1 and TRBJ2-3; no reliable D call. V dropped 3 bases and J dropped 11 bases, with 14 bases sitting between them. The CDR3 extends over 13 amino acids. Germline assignment: CDR1 KGHDR and CDR2 SFDVKD. CDR3 residues: CATSDDLPGEQYF. In DNA form, the CDR3 reads TGTGCCACCAGTGATGACCTACCGGGTGAGCAGTATTTT.

J is TRBJ2-2 and V is TRBV4-3, with 10 bases matching TRBD2. Germline lookup yields CDR1 LGHNA and CDR2 YSLEER. The CDR3 sequence is 18 residues long. The V gene end was trimmed by 1 base and the J gene end by 1 base; junction bases not matched to a gene: 6. CDR3 residues: CASSQGPGLAKNTGELFF. The CDR3 region has the DNA TGCGCCAGCAGCCAAGGGCCGGGACTAGCGAAGAACACCGGGGAGCTGTTTTTT.

This clonotype has just one count. Written as DNA, the CDR3 is TGCAGTGCTCCCGGACAGGGGATGGACGAGCAGTACTTC. Its translation: CSAPGQGMDEQYF. This chain connects TRBV20-1 to TRBJ2-7, with 9 bases matching TRBD1. CDR3 length: 13 amino acids. Germline lookup yields CDR1 DFQATT and CDR2 SNEGSKA (reference sequence). V shed 5 bases, J shed 5 bases, and the junction held 7 bases outside the gene matches.